Below are 10 T cell receptor beta chains sequenced from a single sample in a study of cytomegalovirus exposure and HLA in healthy donors (dated by TCRdb to the late 2010s). Libraries were made using the immunoSEQ multiplex PCR assay. For the multiplex PCR, a mixture combining 60 forward primers for TCR Vbeta segments and 13 reverse primers for TCR Jbeta segments was used. Entries here come from immuneACCESS through TCRdb and include only in-frame sequences with V and J called. Some clones fail to appear in such tables; in the studies checked, an unresolved V gene covers under half of the shortfall, and the cause of the remainder is unknown. In this sample the table shows approximately 61,000 clones, 70% to 80% of which occur a single time. Of the sample, roughly 47% is held by the ten largest clones. The source material was PBMCs. The source of these receptors is a man aged 45-65 years in good health and CMV-seropositive.

This chain uses TRBV6-5 with TRBJ2-7, with 8 bases that match TRBD1. The CDR3 runs to 15 residues. Per the germline V gene, CDR1 is MNHEY and CDR2 is SVGAGI. Losses at the gene ends were 4 bases for V and 6 bases for J; bases not matched to a gene: 11. CDR3 protein: CASSSHGQGLVEQYF. The DNA for the CDR3 is TGTGCCAGCAGTTCCCATGGACAGGGTTTAGTCGAGCAGTACTTC.

The chain is built from TRBV29-1 and TRBJ1-2; D is unclear. This CDR3 is built from 14 residues. The germline V gene encodes CDR1 SQVTM and CDR2 ANQGSEA. V gave up 4 bases and J gave up 0 bases, with 12 bases separating them. CDR3 residues: CSVGPRIANYGYTF. The CDR3 DNA is TGCAGCGTTGGTCCGAGGATTGCTAACTATGGCTACACCTTC.

This sequence joins TRBV28 and TRBJ2-3, with TRBD2 matching 8 bases. CDR3 length: 16 residues. The V and J ends lost 2 bases and 2 bases, in that order; junction bases with no gene match: 6. Germline-derived CDR1 and CDR2 are MDHEN and SYDVKM. The CDR3 here is CASSLGVAGNTDTQYF. The CDR3 DNA reads as TGTGCCAGCAGTTTAGGGGTAGCGGGAAACACAGATACGCAGTATTTT.

The V and J genes are TRBV11-1 and TRBJ1-5, with D perhaps TRBD1 (5 bases). There are 13 residues in the CDR3. The ends were cut back, 5 bases at V and 7 bases at J, with 12 bases in the middle. Germline V lookup: CDR1 SGHAT, CDR2 FQDESV (reference sequence). Here the CDR3 DNA reads TGTGCCAGCAGCCTTGGGGCGGGACAGCCCCAGCATTTT. As protein: CASSLGAGQPQHF.

V gene TRBV7-8 combines with J gene TRBJ2-1; TRBD2 is a possible D gene (5 bases). The CDR3 extends over 11 amino acids. Trimming took 5 bases from V and 9 from J, leaving 8 bases between them. From germline, CDR1 is SGHVS and CDR2 FQNEAQ. CDR3 protein: CASSQAVEQFF. As DNA, the CDR3 is TGTGCCAGCAGCCAAGCGGTTGAGCAGTTCTTC.

The J gene is TRBJ2-4, the V gene TRBV2, with 7 nucleotides matching TRBD2. CDR3 length: 15 residues. Germline V gene sequence: CDR1 SNHLY, CDR2 FYNNEI. Trimming cost V 6 bases and J 4 bases; bases outside gene matches: 9. The CDR3 DNA sequence: TGTGCCAGCAGGGGAAGCGGGACTATTAAAAACATTCAGTACTTC. Translation: CASRGSGTIKNIQYF.

The CDR3 reads CASSVGTSGPEQFF. The CDR3 DNA reads TGTGCCAGCAGCGTGGGGACTAGCGGGCCCGAGCAGTTCTTC. This chain uses TRBV9 with TRBJ2-1, with 12 bases lining up with TRBD2. The CDR3 contains 14 residues. Germline-derived CDR1 and CDR2 are SGDLS and YYNGEE. J lost 10 bases, V lost 2 bases, and 4 bases had no gene match. The full variable domain, in which reference TRBV9 and TRBJ2-1 provide the parts outside the CDR3, is DSGVTQTPKHLITATGQRVTLRCSPRSGDLSVYWYQQSLDQGLQFLIQYYNGEERAKGNILERFSAQQFPDLHSELNLSSLELGDSALYFCASSVGTSGPEQFFGPGTRLTVL.

The V call is TRBV5-6, the J call TRBJ1-1; TRBD1 matches 9 bases. Germline CDR1 SGHDT, CDR2 YYEEEE. V shed 4 bases, J shed 3 bases, and the junction held 4 bases outside the gene matches. The CDR3 extends over 14 amino acids. CDR3 amino acids: CASSGTGGHTEAFF. For the CDR3, the DNA is TGTGCCAGCAGCGGAACAGGGGGCCACACTGAAGCTTTCTTT.

This clone was counted only a few times. Additional DNA sequences in this sample encode the identical CDR3. The chain is built from TRBV15 and TRBJ2-3, with 9 positions matching TRBD2. The CDR3 spans 20 residues. CDR1 is LNHNV and CDR2 is YYDKDF in the germline V gene (reference sequence). V shed 2 bases, J shed 0 bases, and the junction held 15 bases outside the gene matches. The DNA for the CDR3 is TGTGCCACCAGCAGACCCAAGGGACTAGCCGGCACCCCTAGCACAGATACGCAGTATTTT. Residues: CATSRPKGLAGTPSTDTQYF.

The J gene is TRBJ2-2, the V gene TRBV2; 9 bases line up with TRBD1. The CDR3 has 15 residues. V lost 6 bases to trimming and J lost 1 base; unmatched junction nucleotides: 3. The germline CDR1 and CDR2 sequences are SNHLY and FYNNEI. As DNA, the CDR3 is TGTGCCAGCAGGAGGACAGGGGTGAACACCGGGGAGCTGTTTTTT. It encodes CASRRTGVNTGELFF. The variable domain in full, with the rest retrieved from reference TRBV2 and TRBJ2-2, is EPEVTQTPSHQVTQMGQEVILRCVPISNHLYFYWYRQILGQKVEFLVSFYNNEISEKSEIFDDQFSVERPDGSNFTLKIRSTKLEDSAMYFCASRRTGVNTGELFFGEGSRLTVL.